The source of this T cell receptor beta chain is a study of T cells expressing NK-cell markers (TCRdb year 2020). In terms of the full investigation: Fewer than ten donors provided sorted CD3+CD56+NKG2C+, CD3+CD56+NKG2C- and CD3+CD56-NKG2C+ T-cell subsets, whose TCR beta-chain repertoires were profiled. Seven of the eight sequenced donors were HCMV-seropositive and one was HCMV-seronegative. Randomly selected healthy volunteers, three men and five women, were used as the eight sequenced donors. Libraries were sequenced as 2 x 150 bp reads on Illumina HiSeq 2000/2500, MiSeq or NextSeq. Summary of the overall study and its limitations: Those dominant clonotypes were again the most abundant among CD3+CD56-NKG2C+ cells in several donors, at roughly 25-65%. It remained unclear whether the expanded NKG2C-expressing T cell clones were specific for HCMV antigens. For six donors, the dominant CD3+CD56+NKG2C+ clonotypes were among the top 10 CD8+ clonotypes and accounted for about 1.0-8% of CD8+ T cells.

Sequencing took place on an Illumina HiSeq 2000. The TCR beta cDNA libraries were made using 5'RACE template switching, a step that added both a universal primer site and unique molecular identifiers. cDNA synthesis was primed from the TCR beta constant segment, followed by two successive PCR amplification steps. On the study's bioinformatics: MIGEC was used to demultiplex reads and group reads by UMI, and MiTCR was used to assemble and quantify clonotypes. To exclude erroneous sequences, only TCR cDNA sequences supported by at least two reads were retained. The tcR package was used for downstream repertoire analysis, and clonotypes were matched between fractions using CDR3 nucleotide sequence together with V segment. VDJmatch was used to annotate antigen specificity against VDJdb, with one amino acid substitution in CDR3 allowed. The reads, reprocessed by TCRdb, yield one row per CDR3 protein sequence and no DNA. TCRdb, not the original authors, processed these V and J calls. This sample's listing comprises about half a million distinct CDR3 sequences. The leading ten clones occupy 1.4% of the sample.

HCMV serostatus was determined by detecting HCMV-specific IgG in serum with a commercial ELISA kit. Peripheral blood mononuclear cells were isolated from blood by Ficoll density gradient centrifugation. Comments on this clonotype: This receptor's antigen is unknown.

The CDR3 starts with the cysteine, ends with the phenylalanine, and has 13 residues. No DNA is listed. In the germline V gene (reference sequence), CDR1 corresponds to DFQATT and CDR2 to SNEGSKA. The sequence joins TRBV20-1 to TRBJ1-1. Sequencing was carried out using blood T cells: a sorted CD56 or NKG2C T cell subset, CD4+ or CD8+ T cells, or bulk PBMC T cells (not recorded which). The clonotype comes from a woman aged 50 to 60 in good health. Donor details come from another sample of the same person, matched by shared clones. The encoded CDR3 is CSASSVDNTEAFF.